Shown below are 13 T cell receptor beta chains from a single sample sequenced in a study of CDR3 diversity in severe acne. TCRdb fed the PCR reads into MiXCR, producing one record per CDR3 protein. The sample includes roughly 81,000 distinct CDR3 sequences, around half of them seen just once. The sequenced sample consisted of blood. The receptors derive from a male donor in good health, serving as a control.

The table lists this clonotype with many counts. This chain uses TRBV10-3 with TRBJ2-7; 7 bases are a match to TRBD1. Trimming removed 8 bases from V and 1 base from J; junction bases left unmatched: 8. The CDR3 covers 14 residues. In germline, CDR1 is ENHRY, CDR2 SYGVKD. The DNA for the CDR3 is TGTGCCATCGGTACCGGGACAGCTTCCTACGAGCAGTACTTC. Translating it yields CAIGTGTASYEQYF.

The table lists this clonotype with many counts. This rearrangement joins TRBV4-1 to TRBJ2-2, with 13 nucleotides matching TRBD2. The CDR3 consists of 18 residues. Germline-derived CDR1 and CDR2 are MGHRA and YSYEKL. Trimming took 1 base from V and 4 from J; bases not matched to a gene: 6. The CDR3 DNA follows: TGCGCCAGCAGCCAAGGAGGACTAGCGGGAGTGGGCACCGGGGAGCTGTTTTTT. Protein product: CASSQGGLAGVGTGELFF.

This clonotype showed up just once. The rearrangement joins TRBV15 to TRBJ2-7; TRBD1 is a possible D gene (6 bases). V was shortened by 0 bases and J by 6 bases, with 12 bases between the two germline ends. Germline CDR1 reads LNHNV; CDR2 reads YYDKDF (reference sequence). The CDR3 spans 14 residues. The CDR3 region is CATSRDRGFSEQYF. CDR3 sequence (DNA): TGTGCCACCAGCAGAGACAGGGGTTTTAGCGAGCAGTACTTC.

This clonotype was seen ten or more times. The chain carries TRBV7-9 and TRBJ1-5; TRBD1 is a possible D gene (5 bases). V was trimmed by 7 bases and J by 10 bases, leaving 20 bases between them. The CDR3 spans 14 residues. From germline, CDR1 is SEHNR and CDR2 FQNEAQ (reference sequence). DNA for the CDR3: TGTGCCAGCACCACGGGGGGACCCCCCTCTCCCCAGCATTTT. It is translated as CASTTGGPPSPQHF.

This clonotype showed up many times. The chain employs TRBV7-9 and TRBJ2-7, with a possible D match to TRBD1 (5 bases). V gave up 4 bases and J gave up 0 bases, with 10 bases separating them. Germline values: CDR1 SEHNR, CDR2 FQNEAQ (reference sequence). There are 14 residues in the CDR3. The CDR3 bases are TGTGCCAGCAGCTCCCTAGACAGCTCCTACGAGCAGTACTTC. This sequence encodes CASSSLDSSYEQYF.

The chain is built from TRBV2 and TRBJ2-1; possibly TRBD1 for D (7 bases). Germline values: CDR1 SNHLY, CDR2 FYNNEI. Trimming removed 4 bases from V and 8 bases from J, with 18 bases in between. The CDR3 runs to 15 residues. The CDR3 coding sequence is TGTGCCAGCAGTGGGGGCAGGGGGGCCACGGATGAGCAGTTCTTC. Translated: CASSGGRGATDEQFF.

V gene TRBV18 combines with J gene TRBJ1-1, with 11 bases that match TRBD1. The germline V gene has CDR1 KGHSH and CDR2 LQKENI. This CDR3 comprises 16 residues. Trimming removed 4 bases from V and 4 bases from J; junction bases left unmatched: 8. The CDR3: CASSLRDRGTGTEAFF. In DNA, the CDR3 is TGTGCCAGCTCACTTCGGGACAGGGGGACGGGCACTGAAGCTTTCTTT. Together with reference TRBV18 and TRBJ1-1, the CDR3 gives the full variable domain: NAGVMQNPRHLVRRRGQEARLRCSPMKGHSHVYWYRQLPEEGLKFMVYLQKENIIDESGMPKERFSAEFPKEGPSILRIQQVVRGDSAAYFCASSLRDRGTGTEAFFGQGTRLTVV.

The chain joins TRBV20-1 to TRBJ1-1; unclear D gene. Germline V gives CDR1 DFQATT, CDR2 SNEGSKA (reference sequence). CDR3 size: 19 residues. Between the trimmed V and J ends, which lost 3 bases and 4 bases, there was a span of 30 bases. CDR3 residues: CSASPHRNYGGVRVTEAFF. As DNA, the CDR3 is TGCAGTGCTAGCCCTCACAGAAACTATGGCGGGGTAAGGGTCACTGAAGCTTTCTTT.

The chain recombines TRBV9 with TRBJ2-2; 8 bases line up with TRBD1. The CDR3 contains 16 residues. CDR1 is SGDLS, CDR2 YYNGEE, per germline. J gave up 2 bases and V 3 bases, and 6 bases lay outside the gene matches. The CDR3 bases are TGTGCCAGCAGCGCCAGGACAGGGATTAACACCGGGGAGCTGTTTTTT. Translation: CASSARTGINTGELFF.

CDR3 protein: CASSPRGQGLTDTQYF. The CDR3 region has the DNA TGTGCCAGCAGCCCCAGAGGGCAGGGGCTAACAGATACGCAGTATTTT. The chain couples TRBV7-9 to TRBJ2-3; perhaps TRBD1 as D (6 bases). Trimming left V 5 bases short and J 3 bases short, with 18 bases between. This CDR3 has 16 amino acids. CDR1 and CDR2 (germline): SEHNR, FQNEAQ (reference sequence).

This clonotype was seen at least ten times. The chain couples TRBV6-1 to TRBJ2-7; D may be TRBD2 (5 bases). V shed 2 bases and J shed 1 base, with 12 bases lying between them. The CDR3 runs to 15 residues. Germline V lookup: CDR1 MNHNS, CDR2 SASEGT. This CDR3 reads CASSENRLASYEQYF. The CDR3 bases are TGTGCCAGCAGTGAAAATCGGCTAGCTTCCTACGAGCAGTACTTC.

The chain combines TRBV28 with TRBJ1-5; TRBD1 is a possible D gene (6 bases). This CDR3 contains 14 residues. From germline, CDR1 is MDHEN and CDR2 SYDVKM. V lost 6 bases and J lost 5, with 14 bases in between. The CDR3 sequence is CASRNRAGYQPQHF. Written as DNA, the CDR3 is TGTGCCAGCAGGAACAGGGCGGGTTATCAGCCCCAGCATTTT.

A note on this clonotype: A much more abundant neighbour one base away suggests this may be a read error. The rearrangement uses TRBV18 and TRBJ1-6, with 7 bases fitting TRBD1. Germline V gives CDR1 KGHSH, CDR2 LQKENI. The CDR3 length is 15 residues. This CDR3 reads CASTPLMVQGSPLHF. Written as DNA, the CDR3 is TGTGCCAGCACACCACTTATGGTACAGGGGTCACCCCTCCACTTT.